These T cell receptor beta chains were read from a single sample in a study of cytomegalovirus exposure and HLA in healthy donors. Some clones are missing from TCRdb's copy, which holds only in-frame ones; the method was immunoSEQ multiplex PCR. This sample yields 110,000 to 150,000 clones, of which around 72% are seen a single time; less than 2.5% belongs to the top ten. The sequenced material came from PBMCs. The origin of the receptors is a man aged 40-50 years in good health and CMV-seronegative. Each CDR3 is given with its conserved first and last residue. The D gene is left open where the match is weak. The size entry is marked missing in some rows and otherwise reads once, few, many or a size class.

v_gene: TRBV9
abundance: NA
j_gene: TRBJ2-3
d_gene: NA
CDR3nt: TGTGCCAGCAGCGTAGTCGGGGTCGGCACAGATACGCAGTATTTT
CDR3aa: CASSVVGVGTDTQYF

v_gene: TRBV23-1
abundance: NA
j_gene: TRBJ1-1
d_gene: TRBD1
CDR3nt: TGCGCCAGCAGACGACAGGGGGCAAGCACTGAAGCTTTCTTT
CDR3aa: CASRRQGASTEAFF

v_gene: TRBV11-2
abundance: NA
j_gene: TRBJ2-1
d_gene: NA
CDR3nt: TGTGCCAGCAGGCCCCCTATCGCGGGCGGCTTCACTGAGCAGTTCTTC
CDR3aa: CASRPPIAGGFTEQFF

v_gene: TRBV19
abundance: NA
j_gene: TRBJ1-3
d_gene: NA
CDR3nt: TGTGCCAGTAGTATAGGCGGGGAGAATCGAAACACCATATATTTT
CDR3aa: CASSIGGENRNTIYF

v_gene: TRBV7-9
abundance: NA
j_gene: TRBJ2-5
d_gene: NA
CDR3nt: TGTTCCAGCAGCTTAGCTGGCGAGACCCAGTACTTC
CDR3aa: CSSSLAGETQYF

v_gene: TRBV6-5
abundance: NA
j_gene: TRBJ1-3
d_gene: NA
CDR3nt: TGTGCCAGCAGAGGGGAAGGGAGGCCTGGAAACACCATATATTTT
CDR3aa: CASRGEGRPGNTIYF

v_gene: TRBV10-3
abundance: NA
j_gene: TRBJ2-7
d_gene: TRBD1
CDR3nt: TGTGCCATCAGTGAGTCGGGGGACAGCGTGAGCGAGCAGTACTTC
CDR3aa: CAISESGDSVSEQYF

v_gene: TRBV7-7
abundance: NA
j_gene: TRBJ2-1
d_gene: NA
CDR3nt: TGTGCCAGCAGCATGGCCGGGAGCTCCTACAATGAGCAGTTCTTC
CDR3aa: CASSMAGSSYNEQFF

v_gene: TRBV12-5
abundance: NA
j_gene: TRBJ1-5
d_gene: NA
CDR3nt: TGTGCTAGTGGGAGGACTCTTAATCAGCCCCAGCATTTT
CDR3aa: CASGRTLNQPQHF

v_gene: TRBV7-2
abundance: NA
j_gene: TRBJ1-2
d_gene: NA
CDR3nt: TGTGCCAGCAGCCCGCCGACCGGAGGGTATGGCTACCCCTTC
CDR3aa: CASSPPTGGYGYPF

v_gene: TRBV7-2
abundance: NA
j_gene: TRBJ2-3
d_gene: TRBD1
CDR3nt: TGTGCCAGCAGCTACAGGGGGCTGAGCACAGATACGCAGTATTTT
CDR3aa: CASSYRGLSTDTQYF

v_gene: TRBV29-1
abundance: few
j_gene: TRBJ2-5
d_gene: NA
CDR3nt: TGCAGCGTTGAGTTCACAGGGTCGGCCCAGTACTTC
CDR3aa: CSVEFTGSAQYF

v_gene: TRBV27
abundance: NA
j_gene: TRBJ1-5
d_gene: TRBD1
CDR3nt: TGTGCCAGCGGACTACGGACAGGGAATCAGCCCCAGCATTTT
CDR3aa: CASGLRTGNQPQHF

v_gene: TRBV4-1
abundance: NA
j_gene: TRBJ2-5
d_gene: NA
CDR3nt: TGCGCCAGCAGCCAAGATAGACTACATCAAGAGACCCAGTACTTC
CDR3aa: CASSQDRLHQETQYF

v_gene: TRBV28
abundance: NA
j_gene: TRBJ2-7
d_gene: TRBD1
CDR3nt: TGTGCCAGCAAGACAGGGGCACGACGTTACGAGCAGTACTTC
CDR3aa: CASKTGARRYEQYF

v_gene: TRBV14
abundance: few
j_gene: TRBJ2-5
d_gene: TRBD1
CDR3nt: TGTGCCAGCAGCCAAGGTCCCCCGGGACAGGGGACGTACCAAGAGACCCAGTACTTC
CDR3aa: CASSQGPPGQGTYQETQYF

v_gene: TRBV11-2
abundance: NA
j_gene: TRBJ2-2
d_gene: TRBD1
CDR3nt: TGTGCCAGCAGCTTAGTGCAGGGGGCGCACGGCGGGGAGCTGTTTTTT
CDR3aa: CASSLVQGAHGGELFF

v_gene: TRBV18
abundance: NA
j_gene: TRBJ2-7
d_gene: TRBD2
CDR3nt: TGTGCCAGCTCACATAGCGGGACGAACTACGAGCAGTACTTC
CDR3aa: CASSHSGTNYEQYF

v_gene: TRBV9
abundance: NA
j_gene: TRBJ2-5
d_gene: NA
CDR3nt: TGTGCCAGCAGCGTAGGGGGGCCGGAGACCCAGTACTTC
CDR3aa: CASSVGGPETQYF

v_gene: TRBV6-1
abundance: NA
j_gene: TRBJ2-5
d_gene: NA
CDR3nt: TGTGCCAGCAGTGGACAGAATGGCCTGGAGACCCAGTACTTC
CDR3aa: CASSGQNGLETQYF

v_gene: TRBV7-8
abundance: few
j_gene: TRBJ1-5
d_gene: NA
CDR3nt: TGTGCCAGCAGCTCTATACCGGTGATACTTGCGGATCAGCCCCAGCATTTT
CDR3aa: CASSSIPVILADQPQHF

v_gene: TRBV10-3
abundance: NA
j_gene: TRBJ2-5
d_gene: TRBD2
CDR3nt: TGTGCCATCAGCCTCTCCGGGAGGAGCCTCCAAGAGACCCAGTACTTC
CDR3aa: CAISLSGRSLQETQYF

v_gene: TRBV19
abundance: NA
j_gene: TRBJ2-1
d_gene: NA
CDR3nt: TGTGCCAGTAGCCCTCCCTCTGCAGGGATAATCCACAATGAGCAGTTCTTC
CDR3aa: CASSPPSAGIIHNEQFF

v_gene: TRBV4-2
abundance: few
j_gene: TRBJ1-1
d_gene: NA
CDR3nt: TGTGCCAGCAGCCAAGGGGTAGCAGCAATGAACACTGAAGCTTTCTTT
CDR3aa: CASSQGVAAMNTEAFF

v_gene: TRBV5-6
abundance: NA
j_gene: TRBJ2-1
d_gene: TRBD2
CDR3nt: TGTGCCAGCAGTCCTACGAGACTAGCGGGAGGTTACAATGAGCAGTTCTTC
CDR3aa: CASSPTRLAGGYNEQFF

v_gene: TRBV7-9
abundance: NA
j_gene: TRBJ1-5
d_gene: NA
CDR3nt: TGTGCCAGCAGTACCGAATCAGGGTATCAGCCCCAGCATTTT
CDR3aa: CASSTESGYQPQHF

v_gene: TRBV10-2
abundance: NA
j_gene: TRBJ2-1
d_gene: TRBD2
CDR3nt: TGCGCCAGCAGAGCGGCTAGCGGCCTACCTGGAGGCAATGAGCAGTTCTTC
CDR3aa: CASRAASGLPGGNEQFF

v_gene: TRBV29-1
abundance: NA
j_gene: TRBJ1-1
d_gene: NA
CDR3nt: TGCAGCGGCCAACAGCTGAACACTGAAGCTTTCTTT
CDR3aa: CSGQQLNTEAFF

v_gene: TRBV7-2
abundance: NA
j_gene: TRBJ1-5
d_gene: TRBD1
CDR3nt: TGTGCCAGCAGCTTAGCTGGGACAGGGGGCGGTCAGCCCCAGCATTTT
CDR3aa: CASSLAGTGGGQPQHF

v_gene: TRBV6-5
abundance: NA
j_gene: TRBJ2-1
d_gene: NA
CDR3nt: TGTGCCAGCAGCCAACTTGGACAGTCCAATGAGCAGTTCTTC
CDR3aa: CASSQLGQSNEQFF

v_gene: TRBV7-2
abundance: few
j_gene: TRBJ2-5
d_gene: TRBD2
CDR3nt: TGTGCCAGCAGAACTAGCGGGCAAGAGACCCAGTACTTC
CDR3aa: CASRTSGQETQYF

v_gene: TRBV5-4
abundance: NA
j_gene: TRBJ2-7
d_gene: NA
CDR3nt: TGTGCCAGCAGTTCACACTACGAGCAGTACTTC
CDR3aa: CASSSHYEQYF

v_gene: TRBV6-1
abundance: NA
j_gene: TRBJ2-5
d_gene: NA
CDR3nt: TGTGCCAGCAGTGGTCGGTTAGCGGCACAAGAGACCCAGTACTTC
CDR3aa: CASSGRLAAQETQYF

v_gene: TRBV27
abundance: NA
j_gene: TRBJ1-1
d_gene: NA
CDR3nt: TGTGCCAGCCAAAGGGGTGTCTTGACTGAAGCTTTCTTT
CDR3aa: CASQRGVLTEAFF

v_gene: TRBV29-1
abundance: NA
j_gene: TRBJ2-5
d_gene: NA
CDR3nt: TGCAGCGTCCAAAAAGAGACCCAGTACTTC
CDR3aa: CSVQKETQYF

v_gene: TRBV27
abundance: NA
j_gene: TRBJ2-1
d_gene: TRBD2
CDR3nt: TGTGCCAGCAGTTCGCGGACTAGTCTCTACAATGAGCAGTTCTTC
CDR3aa: CASSSRTSLYNEQFF

v_gene: TRBV13
abundance: NA
j_gene: TRBJ2-5
d_gene: TRBD2
CDR3nt: TGTGCCAGCAGCTTAACTAGCGGGGGGCCAGGAGGGGAGACCCAGTACTTC
CDR3aa: CASSLTSGGPGGETQYF

v_gene: TRBV10-3
abundance: NA
j_gene: TRBJ2-3
d_gene: NA
CDR3nt: TGTGCCATCAGTGAAAGGGGCCCTAGCACAGATACGCAGTATTTT
CDR3aa: CAISERGPSTDTQYF

v_gene: TRBV30
abundance: NA
j_gene: TRBJ2-1
d_gene: NA
CDR3nt: TGTGCCTGGACTGGGAGTTCTTTTAAAATTGAGCAGTTCTTC
CDR3aa: CAWTGSSFKIEQFF

v_gene: TRBV6-5
abundance: NA
j_gene: TRBJ1-4
d_gene: NA
CDR3nt: TGTTTCTACGAAAAACTGTTTTTT
CDR3aa: CFYEKLFF

v_gene: TRBV2
abundance: NA
j_gene: TRBJ2-5
d_gene: TRBD2
CDR3nt: TGTGCCAGCAGTGTTCTAGCGGGGGTAGAGACCCAGTACTTC
CDR3aa: CASSVLAGVETQYF

v_gene: TRBV6-6
abundance: NA
j_gene: TRBJ1-6
d_gene: TRBD1
CDR3nt: TGTGCCAGTTCAACCCCAGGGGGCGGAAATTCACCCCTCCACTTT
CDR3aa: CASSTPGGGNSPLHF

v_gene: TRBV28
abundance: medium-sized
j_gene: TRBJ1-3
d_gene: TRBD1
CDR3nt: TGTGCCAGCACACTAGGGGGCCTGGGAAACACCATATATTTT
CDR3aa: CASTLGGLGNTIYF

v_gene: TRBV6-5
abundance: once
j_gene: TRBJ1-1
d_gene: TRBD1
CDR3nt: TGTGCCAGCAGTTACTGGGGACAGGGAGGCACTGAAGCTTTCTTT
CDR3aa: CASSYWGQGGTEAFF

v_gene: TRBV7-2
abundance: NA
j_gene: TRBJ2-7
d_gene: TRBD2
CDR3nt: TGTGCCAGCAGCTTTCATTCGGGACTAGCGCGCGAGCAGTACTTC
CDR3aa: CASSFHSGLAREQYF

v_gene: TRBV19
abundance: NA
j_gene: TRBJ1-5
d_gene: TRBD1
CDR3nt: TGTGCCAGTAGTATCTTAGGGCGAACAGGGGAAGTATGGCAGCCCCAGCATTTT
CDR3aa: CASSILGRTGEVWQPQHF

v_gene: TRBV10-3
abundance: once
j_gene: TRBJ2-3
d_gene: TRBD1
CDR3nt: TGTGCCATCAGTGAGTCTTCGGTCCCAGGGGGTACGCAGTATTTT
CDR3aa: CAISESSVPGGTQYF

v_gene: TRBV10-3
abundance: few
j_gene: TRBJ2-6
d_gene: NA
CDR3nt: TGTGCCATCAGTGTAGGGGCAGACTTCCGCTCTGGGGCCAACGTCCTGCCTTTC
CDR3aa: CAISVGADFRSGANVLPF

v_gene: TRBV4-2
abundance: NA
j_gene: TRBJ2-7
d_gene: TRBD2
CDR3nt: TGTGCCAGCAGCCAAGGACTAGCGGGCTACGAGCAGTACTTC
CDR3aa: CASSQGLAGYEQYF

v_gene: TRBV27
abundance: NA
j_gene: TRBJ2-7
d_gene: NA
CDR3nt: TGTGCCAGCAGTTTACGGAGGGTTCCCCTCTACGAGCAGTACTTC
CDR3aa: CASSLRRVPLYEQYF